This entry describes one T cell receptor (beta chain). Its target is not known. This specimen comes from a study of pediatric ulcerative colitis. Clones were sequenced by immunoSEQ multiplex PCR, and TCRdb holds only the in-frame ones, with some missing. The table records about 64,000 clones, around 80% of them present only once. Germline CDR1 and CDR2: MGHRA and YSYEKL. V shed 6 bases, J shed 7 bases, and the junction held 6 bases outside the gene matches. The CDR3 extends over 13 amino acids. Study-wide findings and caveats: Rectal repertoires separated controls, mild-moderate and acute severe colitis. Blood-rectal clonal overlap within each person was significantly higher in ulcerative colitis patients than controls.

The sequencing sample was made of blood. The chain is built from TRBV4-1 and TRBJ1-2; 9 positions agree with TRBD1. This clonotype was sampled from a boy aged 10-17 years with moderate ulcerative colitis. CDR3 sequence reads: CASRPTGGGGYTF. The CDR3 region has the DNA TGCGCCAGCAGGCCGACAGGGGGTGGTGGCTACACCTTC.